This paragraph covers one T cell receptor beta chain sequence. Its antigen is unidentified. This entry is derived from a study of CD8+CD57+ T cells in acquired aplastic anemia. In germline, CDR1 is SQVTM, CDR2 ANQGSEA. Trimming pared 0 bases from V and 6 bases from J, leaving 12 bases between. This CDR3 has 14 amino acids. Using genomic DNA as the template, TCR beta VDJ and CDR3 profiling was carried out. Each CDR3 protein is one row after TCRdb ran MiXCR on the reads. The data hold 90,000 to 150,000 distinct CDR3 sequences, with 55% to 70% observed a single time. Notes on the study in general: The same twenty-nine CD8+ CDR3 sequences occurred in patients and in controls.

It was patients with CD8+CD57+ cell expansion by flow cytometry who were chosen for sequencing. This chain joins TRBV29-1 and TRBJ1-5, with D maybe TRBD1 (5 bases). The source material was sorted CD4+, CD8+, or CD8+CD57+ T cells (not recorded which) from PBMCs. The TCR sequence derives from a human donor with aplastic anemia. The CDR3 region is CSVEEGGRGQPQHF. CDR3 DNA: TGCAGCGTTGAAGAAGGTGGAAGGGGTCAGCCCCAGCATTTT.